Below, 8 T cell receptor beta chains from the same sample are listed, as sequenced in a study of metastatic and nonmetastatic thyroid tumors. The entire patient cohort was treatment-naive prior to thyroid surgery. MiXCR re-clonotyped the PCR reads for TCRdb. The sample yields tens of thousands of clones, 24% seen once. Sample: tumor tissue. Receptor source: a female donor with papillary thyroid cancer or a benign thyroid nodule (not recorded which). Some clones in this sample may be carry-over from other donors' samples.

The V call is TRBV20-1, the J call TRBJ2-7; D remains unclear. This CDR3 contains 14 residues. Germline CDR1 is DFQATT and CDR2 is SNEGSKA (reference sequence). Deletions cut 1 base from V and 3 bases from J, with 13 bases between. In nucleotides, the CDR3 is TGCAGTGCTAGAGCGTTGGGTGCCTACTACGAGCAGTACTTC. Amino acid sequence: CSARALGAYYEQYF.

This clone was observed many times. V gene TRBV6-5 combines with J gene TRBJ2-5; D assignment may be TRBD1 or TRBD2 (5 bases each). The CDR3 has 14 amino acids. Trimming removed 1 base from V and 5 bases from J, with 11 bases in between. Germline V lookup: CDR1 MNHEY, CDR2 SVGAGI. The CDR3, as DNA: TGTGCCAGCAGTTACTTACGGGGACGGGAGACCCAGTACTTC. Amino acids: CASSYLRGRETQYF.

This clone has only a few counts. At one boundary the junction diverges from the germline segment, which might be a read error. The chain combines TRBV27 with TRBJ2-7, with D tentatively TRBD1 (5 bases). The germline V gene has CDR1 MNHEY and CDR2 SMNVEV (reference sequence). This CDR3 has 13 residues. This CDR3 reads CAISWGRVYEQYF. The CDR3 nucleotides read TGTGCCATCAGTTGGGGCAGGGTGTACGAGCAGTACTTC.

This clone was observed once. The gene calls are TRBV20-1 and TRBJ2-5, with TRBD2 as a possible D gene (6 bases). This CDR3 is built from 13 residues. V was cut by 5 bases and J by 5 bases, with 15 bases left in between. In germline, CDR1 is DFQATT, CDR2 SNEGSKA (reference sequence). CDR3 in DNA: TGCAGTGCTTTCCCGGGCCGGGGGGAGACCCAGTACTTC. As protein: CSAFPGRGETQYF.

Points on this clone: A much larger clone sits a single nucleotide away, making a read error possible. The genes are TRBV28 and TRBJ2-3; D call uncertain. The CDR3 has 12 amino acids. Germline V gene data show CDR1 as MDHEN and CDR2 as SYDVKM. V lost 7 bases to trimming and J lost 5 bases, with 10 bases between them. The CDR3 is CASIYSGDTQYF. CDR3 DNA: TGTGCCAGCATTTATAGTGGAGATACGCAGTATTTT.

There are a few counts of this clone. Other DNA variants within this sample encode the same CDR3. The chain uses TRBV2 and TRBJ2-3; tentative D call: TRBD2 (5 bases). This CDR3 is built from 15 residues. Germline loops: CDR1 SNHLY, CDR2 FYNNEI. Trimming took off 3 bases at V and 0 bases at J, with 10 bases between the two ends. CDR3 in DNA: TGTGCCAGCAGTGAGACGGGGTCTAGCACAGATACGCAGTATTTT. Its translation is CASSETGSSTDTQYF.

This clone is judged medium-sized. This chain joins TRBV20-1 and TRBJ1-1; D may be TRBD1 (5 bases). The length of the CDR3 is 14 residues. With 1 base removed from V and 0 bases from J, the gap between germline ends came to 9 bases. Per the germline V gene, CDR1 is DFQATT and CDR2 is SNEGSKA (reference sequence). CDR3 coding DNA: TGCAGTGCTAGAGCGTGGGGACTGAACACTGAAGCTTTCTTT. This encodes CSARAWGLNTEAFF.

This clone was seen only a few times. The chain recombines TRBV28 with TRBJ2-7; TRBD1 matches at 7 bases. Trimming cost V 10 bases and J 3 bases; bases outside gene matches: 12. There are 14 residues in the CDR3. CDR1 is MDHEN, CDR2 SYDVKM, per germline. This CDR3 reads CATETRDSNYEQYF. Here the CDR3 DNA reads TGTGCCACCGAAACCCGGGACAGCAACTACGAGCAGTACTTC.